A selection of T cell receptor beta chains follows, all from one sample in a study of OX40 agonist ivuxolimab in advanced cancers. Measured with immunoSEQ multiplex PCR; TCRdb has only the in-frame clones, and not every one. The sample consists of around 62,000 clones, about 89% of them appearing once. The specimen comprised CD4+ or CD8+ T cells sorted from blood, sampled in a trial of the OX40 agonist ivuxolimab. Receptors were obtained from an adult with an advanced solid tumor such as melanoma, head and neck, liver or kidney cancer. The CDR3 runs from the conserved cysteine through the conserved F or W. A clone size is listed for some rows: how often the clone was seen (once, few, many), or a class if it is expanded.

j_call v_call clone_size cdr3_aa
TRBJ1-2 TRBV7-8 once CASSRTLAPDRAAYGYTF
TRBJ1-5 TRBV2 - CASSELGNSNQPQHF
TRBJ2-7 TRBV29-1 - CSVRWDGGYEQYF
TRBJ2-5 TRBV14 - CASSLGGRVEETQYF
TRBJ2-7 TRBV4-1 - CASSQRTSDYEQYF
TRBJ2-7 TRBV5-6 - CASSSYEQYF
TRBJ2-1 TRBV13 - CASSPTSGAHNEQFF
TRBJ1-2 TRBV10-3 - CAISDSDSGYTF
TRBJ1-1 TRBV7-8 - CASSLSSRSNTEAFF
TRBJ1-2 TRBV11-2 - CASSLDGDVYTF
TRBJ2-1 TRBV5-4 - CASSFSGNEQFF
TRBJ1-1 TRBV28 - CASSFSMNTEAFF
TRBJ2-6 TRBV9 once CASSVEGTPANVLTF
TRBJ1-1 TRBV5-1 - CASSWDRTNTEAFF
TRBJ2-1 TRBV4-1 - CASSQGLAGGQEQFF
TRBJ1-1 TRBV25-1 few CASSEYGTLNTEAFF
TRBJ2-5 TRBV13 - CASSLGPRGGETQYF
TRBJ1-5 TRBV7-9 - CASSLSGGNQPQHF
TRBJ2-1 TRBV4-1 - CASSQEVASVVYNEQFF
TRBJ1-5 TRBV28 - CASSLGQPQHF
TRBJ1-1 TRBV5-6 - CASTLTLGPEAFF
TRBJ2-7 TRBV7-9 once CASSFKAGAAYEQYF
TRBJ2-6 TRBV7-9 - CASSSWAGGSGANVLTF
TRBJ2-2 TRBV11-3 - CASSFNYGELFF
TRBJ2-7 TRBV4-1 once CASSQEIPYEQYF
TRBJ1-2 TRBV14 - CASSQESDGGYTF
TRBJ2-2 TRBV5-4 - CASSSLTSGNTGELFF
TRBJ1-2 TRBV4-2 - CASSQGMTGANYGYTF
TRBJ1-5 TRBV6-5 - CASSRQGDQPQHF
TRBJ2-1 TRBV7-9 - CASSITSGRGGYEQFF
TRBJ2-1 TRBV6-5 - CASSYSGKAREQFF
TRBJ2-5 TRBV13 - CASSLGGWETQYF
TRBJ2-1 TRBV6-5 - CASSPYNRDNEQFF
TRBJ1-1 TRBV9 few CASSASSGSAEAFF
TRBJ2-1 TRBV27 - CASSLGTSGRGEQFF
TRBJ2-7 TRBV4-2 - CASSHNQLAYEQYF